This T cell receptor beta chain was recovered during a study of beta chain features in type 1 diabetes. About the study: Age, gender, cell numbers and subset yield matched between patients and controls.

Purity above 95% was achieved in all sorted populations. Broader study findings: Patients with type 1 diabetes carried fewer insertions and had more deletions at their VDJ junctions.

What was sequenced were expressed TCRB transcripts, since all of the isolated RNA had been reverse transcribed. Profiled with immunoSEQ multiplex PCR; TCRdb holds only in-frame clones, not every one. The repertoire consists of 300,000 to 350,000 clones, with 12% to 15% occurring once and the leading ten covering 6.7%. In its sample, this clone was seen many times. What it recognizes is unknown. The CDR3 is made up of 15 amino acids. V was trimmed by 5 bases and J by 2 bases, leaving 15 bases between them. CDR1 and CDR2 (germline): SGHVS, FQNEAQ. Sequenced input: central memory CD4+ T cells from blood. The receptor was isolated from a man aged 30-40 years in good health. This rearrangement joins TRBV7-8 to TRBJ2-5; maybe TRBD2 (7 bases). The CDR3 DNA is TGTGCCAGCAGCCCCCCAAGGGGGGGACAAGAGACCCAGTACTTC. Translated, it gives CASSPPRGGQETQYF.